The TCR beta chain described here comes from a study of T cells in Graves' hyperthyroidism and ophthalmopathy. Study information: It was at initial diagnosis, before any treatment, that peripheral blood was collected.

Uncontrolled infection, other autoimmune disease, pregnancy or lactation led to exclusion. As to this clonotype: What it binds is unknown.

What was amplified from RNA transcripts were TCR beta CDR3 regions. RT-PCR in the first round (using the HTBI primer set) targeted the TCR CDR3. A single record per CDR3 protein comes from TCRdb applying MiXCR to the multiplex PCR reads. This sample yields about 400,000 distinct CDR3 sequences, of which approximately 14% are seen a single time; approximately 30% belongs to the top ten. The CDR3 extends over 13 amino acids. V was shortened by 0 bases and J by 5 bases, with 10 bases between the two germline ends. Germline V gene sequence: CDR1 DFQATT, CDR2 SNEGSKA (reference sequence). Whole-study results and caveats: Before onset, ophthalmopathy was predicted by the model a median about 6.2 months earlier. In blood, most of the thyroid clonotypes expanded above 0.001 were also present.

The sequenced sample was blood. The chain recombines TRBV20-1 with TRBJ2-5; weak D call: TRBD2 (5 bases). The TCR was taken from a woman aged 18 to 35 with Graves' hyperthyroidism that later progressed to Graves' ophthalmopathy. The CDR3 is CSAREHRDETQYF. The CDR3 DNA reads as TGCAGTGCTAGAGAACATCGGGATGAGACCCAGTACTTC.